This T cell receptor beta chain was observed in a study of early T cells in non-severe SARS-CoV-2 infection. One entry per CDR3 protein results from TCRdb running MiXCR on the 5' RACE reads. The table lists tens of thousands of distinct CDR3 sequences, around an eighth of them singletons, with about 6.5% in the top ten. The CDR3 runs 15 residues. The germline CDR1 and CDR2 sequences are SGHAT and FQNNGV. Between the trimmed V and J ends, which lost 2 bases and 1 base, there was a span of 11 bases. The TCR comes from an adult who was a healthcare worker with PCR-confirmed SARS-CoV-2 infection or an uninfected control (not recorded which). The sample taken for sequencing was whole blood. The chain has TRBV11-2 and TRBJ1-1; maybe TRBD1 (5 bases). CDR3 sequence: CASSLFRQGNTEAFF. CDR3 DNA sequence: TGTGCCAGCAGCTTATTCCGGCAGGGGAACACTGAAGCTTTCTTT.